Reported below is one TCR beta chain. The antigen remains unidentified. This may be a read error: a much more frequent sequence differs by one nucleotide. Each patient went into thyroid surgery without having received any treatment. This sample is drawn from a study of metastatic and nonmetastatic thyroid tumors. Overall study context: From malignant and benign thyroid patients, repertoires in blood and in tumor or nodule tissue were compared.

Germline V gene sequence: CDR1 SNHLY, CDR2 FYNNEI. Between the trimmed V and J ends, which lost 10 bases and 6 bases, there was a span of 16 bases. The CDR3 covers 14 residues. Methods used by the authors: Between-group CDR3 differences, defined by clinicopathological status, yielded a distant-metastasis classifier for papillary thyroid cancer. TCRdb re-called clones via MiXCR from the PCR reads. The V and J calls come from TCRdb's annotation, not from the publication. The sample consists of about 69,000 clones, 11% to 15% of them appearing once. Findings of the study overall: Malignant tumors reportedly showed significantly higher TCR beta diversity than benign nodules in both blood and tumor.

The sample taken for sequencing was blood. This clonotype was sampled from a male donor with papillary thyroid cancer or a benign thyroid nodule (not recorded which). Some clones in this sample may be carry-over from other donors' samples. V and J are TRBV2 and TRBJ1-6; D gene ambiguous. The CDR3 DNA reads as TGTGCCATCCGACGTGAGCAAGGTAATTCACCCCTCCACTTT. Protein: CAIRREQGNSPLHF.